This T cell receptor beta chain was found in a study of OX40 agonist ivuxolimab in advanced cancers. With respect to this clone: Its cognate antigen is unknown.

This CDR3 is built from 15 residues. Trimming left V 6 bases short and J 4 bases short, with 18 bases between. Germline CDR1 reads SNHLY; CDR2 reads FYNNEI. Sequenced by immunoSEQ multiplex PCR; TCRdb stores in-frame clones only, minus some. Among approximately 60,000 clones listed, 81% were seen once. General observations from the study: Doses of 0.1 to 3.0 mg/kg were accompanied by clonal expansion of CD4+ and CD8+ blood T cells by week 6. At 0.1-3.0 mg/kg, partial responders had clonal expansion among the lowest observed.

The chain uses TRBV2 and TRBJ2-5, with a weak D call TRBD2 (7 bases). This specimen consisted of CD4+ or CD8+ T cells sorted from blood, obtained in a trial of the OX40 agonist ivuxolimab. This receptor was taken from an adult with an advanced solid tumor such as melanoma, head and neck, liver or kidney cancer. The CDR3 spells CASSLPGGGGETQYF. The CDR3 nucleotides read TGTGCCAGCAGCTTGCCTGGGGGCGGGGGAGAGACCCAGTACTTC.